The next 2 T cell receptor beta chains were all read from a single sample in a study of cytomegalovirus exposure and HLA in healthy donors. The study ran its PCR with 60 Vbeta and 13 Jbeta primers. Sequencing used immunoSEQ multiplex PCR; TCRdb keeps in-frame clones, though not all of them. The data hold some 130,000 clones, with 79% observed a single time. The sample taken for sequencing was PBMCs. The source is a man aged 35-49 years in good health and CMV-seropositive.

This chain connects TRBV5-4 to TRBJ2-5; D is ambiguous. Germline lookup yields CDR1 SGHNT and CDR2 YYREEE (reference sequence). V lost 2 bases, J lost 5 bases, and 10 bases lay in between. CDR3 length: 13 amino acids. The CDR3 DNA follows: TGTGCCAGCAGCTTCCGAGGTGAGGAGACCCAGTACTTC. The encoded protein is CASSFRGEETQYF.

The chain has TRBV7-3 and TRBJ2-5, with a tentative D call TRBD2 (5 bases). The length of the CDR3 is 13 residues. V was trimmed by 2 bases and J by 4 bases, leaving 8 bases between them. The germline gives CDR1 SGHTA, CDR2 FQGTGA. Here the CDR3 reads CASSLGGLETQYF. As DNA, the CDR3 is TGTGCCAGCAGCTTAGGAGGACTAGAGACCCAGTACTTC.